The present T cell receptor (beta chain) was sequenced within a study of shared clonotypes between healthy human individuals. Study-wide findings and caveats: Researchers sampled only blood; tissue repertoires likely differ.

This clone showed up just a few times. Its antigen remains unidentified. Only Caucasian adults living in Nashville, Tennessee served as donors. The study ran the assay at deep level. Libraries were prepared by immunoSEQ multiplex PCR; TCRdb keeps only in-frame clonotypes and omits some of them. The repertoire includes some 500,000 clones, 79% of them detected once, and approximately 12% sits in the top ten. Deletions cut 5 bases from V and 4 bases from J, with 14 bases between. Germline V CDR1 and CDR2: LNHDA, SQIVND (reference sequence). The CDR3 contains 14 residues. This clonotype originated in a woman aged 40 to 50 in good health. Some clones in this sample may be carry-over from other donors' samples. This chain links TRBV19 with TRBJ1-2; no clear D gene. The sample was PBMCs. CDR3 sequence reads: CASSVVMDSYGYTF. Here the CDR3 DNA reads TGTGCCAGTAGTGTCGTAATGGATTCCTATGGCTACACCTTC.